The clone carrying this TCR beta chain has more than one count but fewer than ten. What it binds is not known. Construction of TCR beta libraries was performed using quantitative 5'-RACE with molecular barcodes. TCRdb ran MiXCR on the 5' RACE reads and lists one entry per CDR3 protein. The sample records about 750,000 distinct CDR3 sequences, around 20% being singletons. This entry comes from a study of CD8 T cells in ankylosing spondylitis. Points from the study as a whole: Roughly eight highly homologous variants made up a TCR beta motif that seemed to typify ankylosing spondylitis blood. From matched ankylosing spondylitis synovial fluid, disease-linked clones were reportedly recovered at significantly enriched levels.

Trimming pared 2 bases from V and 4 bases from J, leaving 6 bases between. CDR1 is LGHNT and CDR2 is FRNRAP in the germline V gene. The CDR3 is made up of 13 amino acids. The sequenced sample was blood, either unsorted or a sorted T cell fraction (not recorded which). This clonotype originated in a male donor with ankylosing spondylitis. V usage is TRBV12-5 and J usage is TRBJ2-1; D ambiguous. The CDR3 DNA reads as TGTGCTAGTGGTTTGCTCACTTACAATGAGCAGTTCTTC. Its protein product is CASGLLTYNEQFF. The whole variable domain, filled in from reference TRBV12-5 and TRBJ2-1, reads DARVTQTPRHKVTEMGQEVTMRCQPILGHNTVFWYRQTMMQGLELLAYFRNRAPLDDSGMPKDRFSAEMPDATLATLKIQPSEPRDSAVYFCASGLLTYNEQFFGPGTRLTVL.